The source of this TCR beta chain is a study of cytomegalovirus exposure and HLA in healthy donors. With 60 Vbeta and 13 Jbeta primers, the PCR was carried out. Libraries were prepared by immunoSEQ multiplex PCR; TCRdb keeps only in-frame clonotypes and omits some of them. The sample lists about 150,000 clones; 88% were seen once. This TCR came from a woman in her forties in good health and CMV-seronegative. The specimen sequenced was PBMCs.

The CDR3 coding sequence is TGTGCCAGCAGATCGACAGGGGGAGAGACCCAGTACTTC. This codes for CASRSTGGETQYF. This sequence joins TRBV5-6 and TRBJ2-5, with 9 bases aligning to TRBD1. Germline V gives CDR1 SGHDT, CDR2 YYEEEE. The CDR3 contains 13 residues. V shed 5 bases, J shed 4 bases, and the junction held 3 bases outside the gene matches. The full variable domain, rest sourced from reference TRBV5-6 and TRBJ2-5, is DAGVTQSPTHLIKTRGQQVTLRCSPKSGHDTVSWYQQALGQGPQFIFQYYEEEERQRGNFPDRFSGHQFPNYSSELNVNALLLGDSALYLCASRSTGGETQYFGPGTRLLVL.